The rows below give T cell receptor beta chains drawn from one sample of a study of T cell responses to AZD1222 COVID-19 vaccine. Sequencing used immunoSEQ multiplex PCR; TCRdb keeps in-frame clones, though not all of them. The repertoire has around 100,000 clones, about 89% of them found once; the top ten carry around 3.3%. This sample comprised peripheral blood, obtained 28 days after the second dose of the MenACWY control vaccine. Every receptor here comes from an adult who received the MenACWY meningococcal vaccine as a control. CDR3s include the opening cysteine and the closing phenylalanine or tryptophan. The D gene is left open where the match is weak. Clone sizes are given selectively: once, few, many, or a class where the clone is expanded.

J gene,D gene,V gene,clone size,CDR3 protein,CDR3 DNA
TRBJ2-6,.,TRBV21-1,.,CASSKGLEQGFDSGANVLTF,TGTGCCAGCAGCAAAGGTCTGGAACAGGGATTCGACTCTGGGGCCAACGTCCTGACTTTC
TRBJ1-1,.,TRBV6-5,.,CASSVYGAGNTEAFF,TGTGCCAGCAGCGTTTATGGGGCGGGGAACACTGAAGCTTTCTTT
TRBJ1-6,TRBD1,TRBV19,.,CASSMGQGPHPLHF,TGTGCCAGTAGTATGGGACAGGGGCCCCATCCCCTCCACTTT
TRBJ1-2,TRBD1,TRBV14,.,CASSRPQGAGGYTF,TGTGCCAGCAGCCGCCCCCAGGGGGCAGGTGGCTACACCTTC
TRBJ2-7,.,TRBV7-9,once,CASSLEAGRSYEQYF,TGTGCCAGCAGCTTAGAGGCAGGCCGGTCCTACGAGCAGTACTTC
TRBJ1-4,TRBD1,TRBV28,.,CASRGEATGRLGKLFF,TGTGCCAGCAGGGGTGAAGCGACAGGGAGGTTAGGAAAACTGTTTTTT
TRBJ1-2,TRBD1,TRBV6-5,.,CASSYQTGGNYGYTF,TGTGCCAGCAGTTACCAGACAGGGGGTAACTATGGCTACACCTTC
TRBJ1-1,.,TRBV3-1/TRBV3-2,.,CASIPTGGTEAFF,TGTGCCAGCATACCTACGGGGGGCACTGAAGCTTTCTTT
TRBJ2-1,TRBD1,TRBV28,.,CASNRDRVNNEQFF,TGTGCCAGCAACCGGGACAGGGTTAACAATGAGCAGTTCTTC
TRBJ2-7,.,TRBV6-2/TRBV6-3,.,CASSYAGMYEQYF,TGTGCCAGCAGTTACGCAGGGATGTACGAGCAGTACTTC
TRBJ1-4,.,TRBV3-1/TRBV3-2,.,CASSPKGGLNEKLFF,TGTGCCAGCAGCCCCAAAGGAGGGCTTAATGAAAAACTGTTTTTT
TRBJ2-7,TRBD2,TRBV4-1,once,CASSQDPTASGGALRYEQYF,TGCGCCAGCAGCCAAGACCCTACGGCTAGCGGGGGGGCCCTCCGCTACGAGCAGTACTTC
TRBJ1-2,.,TRBV3-1/TRBV3-2,.,CASSQKGSYGYTF,TGTGCCAGCAGCCAAAAAGGGTCCTATGGCTACACCTTC
TRBJ2-7,.,TRBV6-2/TRBV6-3,.,CASSYSGLDTYEQYF,TGTGCCAGCAGTTACTCGGGGCTAGATACCTACGAGCAGTACTTC
TRBJ1-5,.,TRBV10-1,.,CARGTAYRKTVNQPQHF,TGCGCCAGGGGGACGGCTTACCGCAAGACAGTTAATCAGCCCCAGCATTTT
TRBJ1-2,TRBD1,TRBV7-2,.,CASSFTGALFDGYTF,TGTGCCAGCAGCTTTACAGGGGCGCTTTTCGATGGCTACACCTTC
TRBJ1-1,.,TRBV29-1,.,CSVDPVNTEAFF,TGCAGCGTTGATCCAGTGAACACTGAAGCTTTCTTT
TRBJ1-5,TRBD1,TRBV18,.,CASSEGTGGNQPQHF,TGTGCCAGCTCAGAAGGGACAGGGGGAAATCAGCCCCAGCATTTT
TRBJ1-1,.,TRBV5-1,.,CASRENDMNTEAFF,TGCGCCAGCAGGGAGAACGACATGAACACTGAAGCTTTCTTT
TRBJ1-1,.,TRBV20-1,.,CSATANTEAFF,TGCAGTGCTACAGCGAACACTGAAGCTTTCTTT
TRBJ1-1,.,TRBV5-1,.,CASSLVPTGATEAFF,TGCGCCAGCAGCTTGGTACCCACAGGAGCAACTGAAGCTTTCTTT
TRBJ2-1,.,TRBV2,.,CASTPGVYSYNEQFF,TGTGCCAGCACCCCGGGGGTTTACTCCTACAATGAGCAGTTCTTC